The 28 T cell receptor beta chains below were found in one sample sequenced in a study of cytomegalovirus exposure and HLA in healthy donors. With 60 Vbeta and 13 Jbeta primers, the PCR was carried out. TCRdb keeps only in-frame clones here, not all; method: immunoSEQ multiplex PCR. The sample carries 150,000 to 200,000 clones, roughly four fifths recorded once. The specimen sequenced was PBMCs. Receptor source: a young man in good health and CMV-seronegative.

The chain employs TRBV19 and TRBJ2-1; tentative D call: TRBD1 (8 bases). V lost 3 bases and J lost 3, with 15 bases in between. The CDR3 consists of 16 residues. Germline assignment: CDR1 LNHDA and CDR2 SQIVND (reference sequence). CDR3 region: CASSIGAGQVYNEQFF. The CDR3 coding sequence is TGTGCCAGTAGTATCGGAGCGGGACAGGTCTACAATGAGCAGTTCTTC.

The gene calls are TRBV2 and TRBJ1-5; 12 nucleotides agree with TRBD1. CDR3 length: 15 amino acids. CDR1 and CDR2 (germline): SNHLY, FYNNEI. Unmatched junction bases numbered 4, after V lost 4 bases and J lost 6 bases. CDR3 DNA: TGTGCCAGCAGTGTGGGACAGGGGGCTGTTCAGCCCCAGCATTTT. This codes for CASSVGQGAVQPQHF.

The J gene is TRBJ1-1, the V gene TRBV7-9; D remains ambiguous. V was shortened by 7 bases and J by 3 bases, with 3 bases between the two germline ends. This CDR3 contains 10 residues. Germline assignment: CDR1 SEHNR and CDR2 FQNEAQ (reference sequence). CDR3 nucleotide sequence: TGTGCCAGCACCGACACTGAAGCTTTCTTT. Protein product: CASTDTEAFF.

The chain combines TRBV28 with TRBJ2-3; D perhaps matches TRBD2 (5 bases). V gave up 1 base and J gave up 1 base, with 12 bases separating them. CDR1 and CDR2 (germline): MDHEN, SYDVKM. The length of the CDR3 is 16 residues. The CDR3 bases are TGTGCCAGCAGTTTATTTTTACTAGTGGGCACAGATACGCAGTATTTT. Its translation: CASSLFLLVGTDTQYF.

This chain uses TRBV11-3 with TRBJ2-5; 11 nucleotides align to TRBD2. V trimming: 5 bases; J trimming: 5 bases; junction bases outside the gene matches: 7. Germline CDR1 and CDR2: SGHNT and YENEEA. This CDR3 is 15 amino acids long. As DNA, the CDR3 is TGTGCCAGCAGCCGTAGCGGGAGGGTCGGGGAGACCCAGTACTTC. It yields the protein CASSRSGRVGETQYF. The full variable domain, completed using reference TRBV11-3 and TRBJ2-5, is EAGVVQSPRYKIIEKKQPVAFWCNPISGHNTLYWYLQNLGQGPELLIRYENEEAVDDSQLPKDRFSAERLKGVDSTLKIQPAELGDSAVYLCASSRSGRVGETQYFGPGTRLLVL.

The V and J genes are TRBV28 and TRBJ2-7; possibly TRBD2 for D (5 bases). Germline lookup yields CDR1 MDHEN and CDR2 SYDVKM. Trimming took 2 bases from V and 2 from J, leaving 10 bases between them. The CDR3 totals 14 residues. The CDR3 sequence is CASSLEGGAYEQYF. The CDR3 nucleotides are TGTGCCAGCAGTTTAGAGGGCGGTGCCTACGAGCAGTACTTC.

CDR3: CASTFNPTGSFTYEQYF. The CDR3, as DNA: TGTGCCAGCACCTTCAACCCCACAGGGTCATTCACCTACGAGCAGTACTTC. This chain joins TRBV28 and TRBJ2-7, with TRBD1 as a possible D gene (6 bases). The CDR3 is 17 amino acids. Germline CDR1 is MDHEN and CDR2 is SYDVKM. With 7 bases removed from V and 2 bases from J, the gap between germline ends came to 24 bases.

The CDR3 is CATSPTGARSQPQHF. CDR3 DNA: TGTGCCACCAGCCCGACAGGGGCGAGGAGTCAGCCCCAGCATTTT. The chain is built from TRBV15 and TRBJ1-5; TRBD1 agrees at 8 bases. V dropped 5 bases and J dropped 6; count of bases not matched to a gene: 9. Germline V gene data show CDR1 as LNHNV and CDR2 as YYDKDF (reference sequence). The length of the CDR3 is 15 residues. Together with reference TRBV15 and TRBJ1-5, the CDR3 gives the full variable domain: DAMVIQNPRYQVTQFGKPVTLSCSQTLNHNVMYWYQQKSSQAPKLLFHYYDKDFNNEADTPDNFQSRRPNTSFCFLDIRSPGLGDTAMYLCATSPTGARSQPQHFGDGTRLSIL.

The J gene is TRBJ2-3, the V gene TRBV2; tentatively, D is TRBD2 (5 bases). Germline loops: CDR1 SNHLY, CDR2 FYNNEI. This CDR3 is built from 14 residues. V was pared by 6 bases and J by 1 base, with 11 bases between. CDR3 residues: CASRTGRGTDTQYF. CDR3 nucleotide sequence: TGTGCCAGCAGGACGGGAAGGGGCACAGATACGCAGTATTTT.

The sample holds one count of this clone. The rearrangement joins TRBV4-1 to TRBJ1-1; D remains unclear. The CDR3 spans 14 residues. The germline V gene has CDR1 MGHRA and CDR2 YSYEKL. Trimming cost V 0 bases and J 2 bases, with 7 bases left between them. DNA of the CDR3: TGCGCCAGCAGCCAAGACAGGTTTAACACTGAAGCTTTCTTT. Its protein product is CASSQDRFNTEAFF.

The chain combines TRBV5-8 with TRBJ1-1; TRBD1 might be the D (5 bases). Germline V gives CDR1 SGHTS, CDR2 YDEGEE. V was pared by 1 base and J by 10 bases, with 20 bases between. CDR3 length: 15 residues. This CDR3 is CASSLSGTIGFGAFF. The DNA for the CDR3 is TGTGCCAGCAGCTTGTCCGGGACTATAGGTTTCGGAGCTTTCTTT.

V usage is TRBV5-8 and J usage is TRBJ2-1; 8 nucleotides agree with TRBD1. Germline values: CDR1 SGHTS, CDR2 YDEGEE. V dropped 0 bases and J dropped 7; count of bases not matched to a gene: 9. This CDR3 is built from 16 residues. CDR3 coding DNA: TGTGCCAGCAGCTTGGTGCTCGGACAGGGACAAAATGAGCAGTTCTTC. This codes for CASSLVLGQGQNEQFF.

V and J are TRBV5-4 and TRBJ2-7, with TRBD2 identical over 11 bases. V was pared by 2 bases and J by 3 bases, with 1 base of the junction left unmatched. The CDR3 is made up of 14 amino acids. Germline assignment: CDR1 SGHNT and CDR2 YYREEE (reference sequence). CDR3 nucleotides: TGTGCCAGCAGCTTTAGCGGGGGGGACTACGAGCAGTACTTC. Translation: CASSFSGGDYEQYF.

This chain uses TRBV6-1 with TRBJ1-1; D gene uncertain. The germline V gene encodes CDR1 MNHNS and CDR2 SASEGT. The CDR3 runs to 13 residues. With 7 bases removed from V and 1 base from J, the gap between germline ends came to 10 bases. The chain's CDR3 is CASTYGENTEAFF. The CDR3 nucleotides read TGTGCCAGCACCTACGGGGAGAACACTGAAGCTTTCTTT.

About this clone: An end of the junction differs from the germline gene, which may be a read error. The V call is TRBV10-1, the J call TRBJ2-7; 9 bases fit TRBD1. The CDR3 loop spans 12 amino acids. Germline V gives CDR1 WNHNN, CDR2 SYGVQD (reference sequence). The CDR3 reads CATTSGQGKQYF. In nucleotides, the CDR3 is TGCGCCACCACCTCGGGACAGGGAAAGCAGTACTTT.

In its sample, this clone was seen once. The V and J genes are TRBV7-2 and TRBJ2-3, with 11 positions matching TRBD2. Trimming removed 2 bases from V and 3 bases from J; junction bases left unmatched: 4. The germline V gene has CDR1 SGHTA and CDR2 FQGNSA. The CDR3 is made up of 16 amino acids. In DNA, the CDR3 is TGTGCCAGCAGCTTACTAGCGGGGGGAGGGACAGATACGCAGTATTTT. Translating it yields CASSLLAGGGTDTQYF.

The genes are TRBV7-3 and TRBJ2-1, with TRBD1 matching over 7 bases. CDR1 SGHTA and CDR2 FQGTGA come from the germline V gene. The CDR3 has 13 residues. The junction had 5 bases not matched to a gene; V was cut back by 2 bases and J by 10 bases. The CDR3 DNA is TGTGCCAGCAGCTTACGGGACAGTCGGGAGCAGTTCTTC. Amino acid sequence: CASSLRDSREQFF.

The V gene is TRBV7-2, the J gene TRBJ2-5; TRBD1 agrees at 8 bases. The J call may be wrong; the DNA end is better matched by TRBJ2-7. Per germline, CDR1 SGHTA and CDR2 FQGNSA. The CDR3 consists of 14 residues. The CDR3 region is CASSSGTGADEQYF. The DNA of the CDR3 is TGTGCCAGCAGCTCCGGGACAGGCGCGGACGAGCAGTACTTC.

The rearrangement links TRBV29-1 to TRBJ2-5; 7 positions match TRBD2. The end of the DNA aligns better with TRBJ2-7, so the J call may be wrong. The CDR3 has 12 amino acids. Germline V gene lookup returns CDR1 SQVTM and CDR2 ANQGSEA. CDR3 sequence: CSVAGTNYEQYF. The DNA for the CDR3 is TGCAGCGTTGCTGGGACTAATTACGAGCAGTACTTC.

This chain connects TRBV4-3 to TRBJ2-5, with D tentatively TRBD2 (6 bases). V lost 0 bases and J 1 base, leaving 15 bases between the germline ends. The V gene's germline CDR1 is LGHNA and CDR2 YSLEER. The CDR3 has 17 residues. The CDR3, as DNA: TGCGCCAGCAGCCAAGAGAGATCAGGGCGGGGCCAAGAGACCCAGTACTTC. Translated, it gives CASSQERSGRGQETQYF.

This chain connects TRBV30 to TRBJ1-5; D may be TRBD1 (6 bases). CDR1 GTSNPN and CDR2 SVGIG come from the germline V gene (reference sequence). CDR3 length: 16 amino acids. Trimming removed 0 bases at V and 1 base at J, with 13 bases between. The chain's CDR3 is CAWSVGRGMSNQPQHF. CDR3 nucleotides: TGTGCCTGGAGTGTAGGGAGGGGGATGAGCAATCAGCCCCAGCATTTT.

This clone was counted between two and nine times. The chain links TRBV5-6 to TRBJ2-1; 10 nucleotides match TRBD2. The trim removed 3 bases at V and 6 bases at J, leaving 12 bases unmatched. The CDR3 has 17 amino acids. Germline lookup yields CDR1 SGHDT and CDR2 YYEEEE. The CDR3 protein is CASSSALLAGHSNEQFF. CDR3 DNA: TGTGCCAGCAGCTCCGCCCTACTAGCGGGGCACTCCAATGAGCAGTTCTTC.

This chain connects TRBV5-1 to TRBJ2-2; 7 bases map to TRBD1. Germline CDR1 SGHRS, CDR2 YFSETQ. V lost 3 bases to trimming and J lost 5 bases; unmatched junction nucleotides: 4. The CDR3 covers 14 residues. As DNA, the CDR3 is TGCGCCAGCAGCTCGGGACAGCCGACCGGGGAGCTGTTTTTT. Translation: CASSSGQPTGELFF.

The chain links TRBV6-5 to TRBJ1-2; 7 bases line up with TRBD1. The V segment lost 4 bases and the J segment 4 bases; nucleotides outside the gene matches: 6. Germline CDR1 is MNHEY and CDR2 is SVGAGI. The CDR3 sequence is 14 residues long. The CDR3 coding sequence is TGTGCCAGCAGTTCCCCGACAGGGAGCTATGGCTACACCTTC. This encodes CASSSPTGSYGYTF.

The chain's CDR3 is CASSVELAGTDTQYF. The CDR3, as DNA: TGTGCCAGCAGCGTAGAACTAGCGGGGACAGATACGCAGTATTTT. V and J are TRBV9 and TRBJ2-3; 10 bases match TRBD2. The CDR3 has 15 amino acids. The germline V gene encodes CDR1 SGDLS and CDR2 YYNGEE. Trimming cost V 0 bases and J 3 bases; bases outside gene matches: 1.

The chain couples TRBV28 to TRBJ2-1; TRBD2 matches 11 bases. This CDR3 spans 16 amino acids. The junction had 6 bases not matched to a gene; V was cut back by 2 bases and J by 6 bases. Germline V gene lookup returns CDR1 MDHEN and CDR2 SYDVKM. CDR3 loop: CASSLRLAGRSNEQFF. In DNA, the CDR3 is TGTGCCAGCAGTTTAAGACTAGCGGGGAGGAGCAATGAGCAGTTCTTC.

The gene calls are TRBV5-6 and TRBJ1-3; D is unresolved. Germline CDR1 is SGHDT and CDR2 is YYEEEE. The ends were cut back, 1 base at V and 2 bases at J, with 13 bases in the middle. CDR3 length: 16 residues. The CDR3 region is CASSLTRKTAGNTIYF. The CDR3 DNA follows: TGTGCCAGCAGCTTGACGCGGAAGACGGCTGGAAACACCATATATTTT.

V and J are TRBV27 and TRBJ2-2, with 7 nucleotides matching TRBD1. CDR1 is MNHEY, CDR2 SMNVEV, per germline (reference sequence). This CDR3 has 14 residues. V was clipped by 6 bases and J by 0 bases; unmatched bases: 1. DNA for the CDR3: TGTGCCAGCAGAAGGGGGCCGAACACCGGGGAGCTGTTTTTT. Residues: CASRRGPNTGELFF.